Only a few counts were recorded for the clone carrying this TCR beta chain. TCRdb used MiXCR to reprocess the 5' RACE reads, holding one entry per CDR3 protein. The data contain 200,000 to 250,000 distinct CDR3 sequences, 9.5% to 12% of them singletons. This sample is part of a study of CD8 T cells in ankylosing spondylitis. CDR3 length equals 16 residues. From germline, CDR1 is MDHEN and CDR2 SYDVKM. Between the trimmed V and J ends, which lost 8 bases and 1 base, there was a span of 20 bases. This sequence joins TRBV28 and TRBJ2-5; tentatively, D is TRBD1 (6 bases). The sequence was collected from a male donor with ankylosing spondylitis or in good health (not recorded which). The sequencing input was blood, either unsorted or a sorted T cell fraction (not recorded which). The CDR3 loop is CASPPPGQWAQETQYF. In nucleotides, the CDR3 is TGTGCCAGCCCTCCTCCCGGACAGTGGGCCCAAGAGACCCAGTACTTC. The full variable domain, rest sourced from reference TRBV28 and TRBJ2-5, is DVKVTQSSRYLVKRTGEKVFLECVQDMDHENMFWYRQDPGLGLRLIYFSYDVKMKEKGDIPEGYSVSREKKERFSLILESASTNQTSMYLCASPPPGQWAQETQYFGPGTRLLVL.